Listed below are T cell receptor beta chains from one sample, sequenced in a study of CD8+ T cells in alopecia areata. Sequencing used immunoSEQ multiplex PCR; TCRdb keeps in-frame clones, though not all of them. The sample has some 150,000 clones, 50% to 75% seen once. Source: CD4+ T cells sorted from blood, taken at approximately week 56, from a patient treated with tofacitinib. Every receptor here comes from a human donor with alopecia areata. CDR3s include the opening cysteine and the closing phenylalanine or tryptophan. The order of the fields is D gene, CDR3 length, J gene, clone size, V gene, CDR3 DNA, CDR3 protein. A D gene is named only where the DNA matches it firmly. Size tells how often a clone was seen (once, few, many) or the class of an expanded clone, and some rows leave it out.

D gene: NA; CDR3 length: 16; J gene: TRBJ2-5; clone size: few; V gene: TRBV5-1; CDR3 DNA: TGCGCCAGCAGCTTAGAACCAGGCAGGGCCCAAGAGACCCAGTACTTC; CDR3 protein: CASSLEPGRAQETQYF
D gene: NA; CDR3 length: 10; J gene: TRBJ1-1; clone size: NA; V gene: TRBV6-6; CDR3 DNA: TGTGCCAGCAGCGCCGGTGAAGCTTTCTTT; CDR3 protein: CASSAGEAFF
D gene: TRBD2; CDR3 length: 11; J gene: TRBJ2-1; clone size: NA; V gene: TRBV11-2; CDR3 DNA: TGTGCCAGCATAGCGGGGGGGAGGCAGTTCTTC; CDR3 protein: CASIAGGRQFF
D gene: TRBD1; CDR3 length: 15; J gene: TRBJ1-5; clone size: few; V gene: TRBV6-5; CDR3 DNA: TGTGCCAGCAGGCCGACAGGGCGCTACAATCAGCCCCAGCATTTT; CDR3 protein: CASRPTGRYNQPQHF
D gene: NA; CDR3 length: 16; J gene: TRBJ2-5; clone size: few; V gene: TRBV19; CDR3 DNA: TGTGCCAGTAGTGCGCTGACAGGGAGGACTCAAGAGACCCAGTACTTC; CDR3 protein: CASSALTGRTQETQYF
D gene: NA; CDR3 length: 18; J gene: TRBJ2-7; clone size: few; V gene: TRBV21-1; CDR3 DNA: TGTGCCAGCAGCAAAGAGACCGAGACAGGTGAAACCTCCTACGAGCAGTACTTC; CDR3 protein: CASSKETETGETSYEQYF
D gene: NA; CDR3 length: 11; J gene: TRBJ2-5; clone size: NA; V gene: TRBV5-6; CDR3 DNA: TGTGCCAGCAAGGGGCAAGAGACCCAGTACTTC; CDR3 protein: CASKGQETQYF
D gene: NA; CDR3 length: 14; J gene: TRBJ2-5; clone size: NA; V gene: TRBV7-6; CDR3 DNA: TGTGCCAGCAGCCCTTGGGGGGCTGGGGAGACCCAGTACTTC; CDR3 protein: CASSPWGAGETQYF
D gene: NA; CDR3 length: 11; J gene: TRBJ2-3; clone size: few; V gene: TRBV27; CDR3 DNA: TGTGCCAGCAGTTCATCAGATACGCAGTATTTT; CDR3 protein: CASSSSDTQYF
D gene: NA; CDR3 length: 13; J gene: TRBJ2-5; clone size: NA; V gene: TRBV10-3; CDR3 DNA: TGTGCCATAAGACAGGACAGCCGAGAGACCCAGTACTTC; CDR3 protein: CAIRQDSRETQYF
D gene: NA; CDR3 length: 15; J gene: TRBJ2-3; clone size: NA; V gene: TRBV7-2; CDR3 DNA: TGTGCCAGCAGCTTACCTTTATCGGGCACAGATACGCAGTATTTT; CDR3 protein: CASSLPLSGTDTQYF
D gene: TRBD1; CDR3 length: 13; J gene: TRBJ1-2; clone size: NA; V gene: TRBV6-1; CDR3 DNA: TGTGCCAGCAGTACAGGGACAGGTTATGGCTACACCTTC; CDR3 protein: CASSTGTGYGYTF
D gene: TRBD1; CDR3 length: 16; J gene: TRBJ2-7; clone size: NA; V gene: TRBV15; CDR3 DNA: TGTGCCACCAGCAGCGTGGTACCGGGACAGGGTTACGAGCAGTACTTC; CDR3 protein: CATSSVVPGQGYEQYF
D gene: NA; CDR3 length: 14; J gene: TRBJ2-5; clone size: few; V gene: TRBV4-1; CDR3 DNA: TGCGCCAGCAGCCTGGGGAAAGTTGAGGGGACCCAGTACTTC; CDR3 protein: CASSLGKVEGTQYF
D gene: NA; CDR3 length: 12; J gene: TRBJ1-5; clone size: NA; V gene: TRBV19; CDR3 DNA: TGTGCCAGTTATAGTAGCAATCAGCCCCAGCATTTT; CDR3 protein: CASYSSNQPQHF
D gene: NA; CDR3 length: 16; J gene: TRBJ2-7; clone size: NA; V gene: TRBV2; CDR3 DNA: TGTGCCAGCAGTGGCAAGAAAGAGAGCCTAACCTACGAGCAGTACTTC; CDR3 protein: CASSGKKESLTYEQYF
D gene: NA; CDR3 length: 13; J gene: TRBJ1-1; clone size: NA; V gene: TRBV5-1; CDR3 DNA: TGCGCCAGCAGCTTGCTCGGGGCAGCTGAAGCTTTCTTT; CDR3 protein: CASSLLGAAEAFF
D gene: NA; CDR3 length: 15; J gene: TRBJ1-6; clone size: NA; V gene: TRBV29-1; CDR3 DNA: TGCAGCGTTGAGCCAACTGGATTCTATAATTCACCCCTCCACTTT; CDR3 protein: CSVEPTGFYNSPLHF
D gene: TRBD1; CDR3 length: 14; J gene: TRBJ2-7; clone size: few; V gene: TRBV4-1; CDR3 DNA: TGCGCCAGCAGCCTGGGACAGGACACCTACGAGCAGTACTTC; CDR3 protein: CASSLGQDTYEQYF
D gene: TRBD1; CDR3 length: 17; J gene: TRBJ2-5; clone size: many; V gene: TRBV6-1; CDR3 DNA: TGTGCCAGCAGTGAAGAGTTGTCAGGGGGATCTGGAGAGACCCAGTACTTC; CDR3 protein: CASSEELSGGSGETQYF
D gene: TRBD1; CDR3 length: 12; J gene: TRBJ1-1; clone size: NA; V gene: TRBV29-1; CDR3 DNA: TGCAGCGTAGGGACAGCCGGGACTGAAGCTTTCTTT; CDR3 protein: CSVGTAGTEAFF
D gene: NA; CDR3 length: 13; J gene: TRBJ2-3; clone size: NA; V gene: TRBV6-5; CDR3 DNA: TGTGCCTCAATGTCTCCTAGCACAGATACGCAGTATTTT; CDR3 protein: CASMSPSTDTQYF
D gene: NA; CDR3 length: 17; J gene: TRBJ1-4; clone size: NA; V gene: TRBV29-1; CDR3 DNA: TGCAGCGTTGAAGAATCGCAGGGAGGAATGCGTAATGAAAAACTGTTTTTT; CDR3 protein: CSVEESQGGMRNEKLFF
D gene: NA; CDR3 length: 11; J gene: TRBJ2-5; clone size: NA; V gene: TRBV6-5; CDR3 DNA: TGTGCCAGCAGTACGCGGGGCCTGCAGTACTTC; CDR3 protein: CASSTRGLQYF
D gene: NA; CDR3 length: 14; J gene: TRBJ1-1; clone size: NA; V gene: TRBV27; CDR3 DNA: TGTGCCAGCAGTTTATCGTACAGGGCAGCTGAAGCTTTCTTT; CDR3 protein: CASSLSYRAAEAFF
D gene: NA; CDR3 length: 11; J gene: TRBJ2-1; clone size: few; V gene: TRBV2; CDR3 DNA: TGTGCCACGACAGAATACAATGAGCAGTTCTTC; CDR3 protein: CATTEYNEQFF
D gene: NA; CDR3 length: 13; J gene: TRBJ2-5; clone size: NA; V gene: TRBV4-1; CDR3 DNA: TGCGCCAGCAGCCAGGCGACTCAAGAGACCCAGTACTTC; CDR3 protein: CASSQATQETQYF
D gene: TRBD1; CDR3 length: 15; J gene: TRBJ1-2; clone size: NA; V gene: TRBV25-1; CDR3 DNA: TGTGCCAGCTCCTCGATGGGACAGACGGCGGATGGCTACACCTTC; CDR3 protein: CASSSMGQTADGYTF
D gene: NA; CDR3 length: 16; J gene: TRBJ2-7; clone size: few; V gene: TRBV18; CDR3 DNA: TGTGCCAGCTCACCACCGGAGGGGATGTGGTTCCACGAGCAGTACTTC; CDR3 protein: CASSPPEGMWFHEQYF
D gene: TRBD2; CDR3 length: 11; J gene: TRBJ2-7; clone size: NA; V gene: TRBV2; CDR3 DNA: TGTGCCAGCAGGAGGGAGGGTGAGCAGTACTTC; CDR3 protein: CASRREGEQYF
D gene: NA; CDR3 length: 14; J gene: TRBJ1-2; clone size: few; V gene: TRBV6-1; CDR3 DNA: TGTGCCAGCAGCCTAGAATCCCAGCCCTATGGCTACACCTTC; CDR3 protein: CASSLESQPYGYTF
D gene: TRBD1; CDR3 length: 12; J gene: TRBJ2-7; clone size: NA; V gene: TRBV5-1; CDR3 DNA: TGCGCCAGCAGCGGACAGGGCTACGAGCAGTACTTC; CDR3 protein: CASSGQGYEQYF
D gene: NA; CDR3 length: 13; J gene: TRBJ2-5; clone size: NA; V gene: TRBV29-1; CDR3 DNA: TGCAGCGTTGATTGGCAGGGTGGAGAGACCCAGTACTTC; CDR3 protein: CSVDWQGGETQYF
D gene: TRBD1; CDR3 length: 14; J gene: TRBJ2-7; clone size: NA; V gene: TRBV4-1; CDR3 DNA: TGCGCCAGCAGCCAAGAACAGGGGGCTTACGAGCAGTACTTC; CDR3 protein: CASSQEQGAYEQYF
D gene: TRBD2; CDR3 length: 15; J gene: TRBJ2-3; clone size: NA; V gene: TRBV28; CDR3 DNA: TGTGCCAGCAGTTCCGGGACTAGGAAGGCAGATACGCAGTATTTT; CDR3 protein: CASSSGTRKADTQYF
D gene: TRBD1; CDR3 length: 14; J gene: TRBJ2-2; clone size: NA; V gene: TRBV4-1; CDR3 DNA: TGTGCCACCTCCCAGGGGGCGTCTACCGGGGAGCTGTTTTTT; CDR3 protein: CATSQGASTGELFF
D gene: TRBD2; CDR3 length: 16; J gene: TRBJ2-5; clone size: NA; V gene: TRBV5-6; CDR3 DNA: TGTGCCAGCACCGAAGCGGGGGCTGGGCTTCAAGAGACCCAGTACTTC; CDR3 protein: CASTEAGAGLQETQYF
D gene: TRBD2; CDR3 length: 15; J gene: TRBJ2-3; clone size: NA; V gene: TRBV29-1; CDR3 DNA: TGCAGCGTTGAAGGTAGCGGGGGGGCCTCAGATACGCAGTATTTT; CDR3 protein: CSVEGSGGASDTQYF
D gene: TRBD2; CDR3 length: 12; J gene: TRBJ2-5; clone size: NA; V gene: TRBV30; CDR3 DNA: TGTGCCTGGGGACTAGCGGGATCCCAAATTTACTTC; CDR3 protein: CAWGLAGSQIYF
D gene: TRBD2; CDR3 length: 15; J gene: TRBJ2-1; clone size: NA; V gene: TRBV27; CDR3 DNA: TGTGCCAGCGGCCAAACCGGGACTAGAAACAATGAGCAGTTCTTC; CDR3 protein: CASGQTGTRNNEQFF
D gene: NA; CDR3 length: 14; J gene: TRBJ2-7; clone size: few; V gene: TRBV5-6; CDR3 DNA: TGTGCCAGCAGCGTTTTACAGGACTCCTACGAGCAGTACTTC; CDR3 protein: CASSVLQDSYEQYF
D gene: NA; CDR3 length: 15; J gene: TRBJ1-6; clone size: once; V gene: TRBV25-1; CDR3 DNA: TGTGCCAGCAGTGAAGATTTGGGGGGCATATCACCCCTCCACTTT; CDR3 protein: CASSEDLGGISPLHF
D gene: TRBD1; CDR3 length: 15; J gene: TRBJ1-1; clone size: NA; V gene: TRBV19; CDR3 DNA: TGTGCCAGTAGTCCTCAGAAAGGGGGCAAGACTGAAGCTTTCTTT; CDR3 protein: CASSPQKGGKTEAFF
D gene: NA; CDR3 length: 15; J gene: TRBJ1-1; clone size: NA; V gene: TRBV6-5; CDR3 DNA: TGTGCCAGCAGTTACTCGGGACGGATGAACACTGAAGCTTTCTTT; CDR3 protein: CASSYSGRMNTEAFF
D gene: TRBD1; CDR3 length: 20; J gene: TRBJ1-5; clone size: few; V gene: TRBV4-1; CDR3 DNA: TGCGCCAGCAGCCAAGAGGTACGACCCTCGACAGGGAGAATTGGTCAGCCCCAGCATTTT; CDR3 protein: CASSQEVRPSTGRIGQPQHF
D gene: TRBD1; CDR3 length: 15; J gene: TRBJ1-5; clone size: NA; V gene: TRBV6-1; CDR3 DNA: TGTGCCAGCAGTGACGGACAGGGCAACAATCAGCCCCAGCATTTT; CDR3 protein: CASSDGQGNNQPQHF
D gene: NA; CDR3 length: 14; J gene: TRBJ1-2; clone size: once; V gene: TRBV7-3; CDR3 DNA: TGTGCCAGCAGCCAGCTGGGGGTGAACTATGGCTACACCTTC; CDR3 protein: CASSQLGVNYGYTF
D gene: NA; CDR3 length: 13; J gene: TRBJ2-1; clone size: NA; V gene: TRBV10-2; CDR3 DNA: TGCGCCAGCAAGAACAGACTCACCAATGAGCAGTTCTTC; CDR3 protein: CASKNRLTNEQFF
D gene: NA; CDR3 length: 20; J gene: TRBJ2-6; clone size: NA; V gene: TRBV4-1; CDR3 DNA: TGCGCCAGCAGCCAAGGACGTTTGGATCCCGTTATATCGGGGGCCAACGTCCTGACTTTC; CDR3 protein: CASSQGRLDPVISGANVLTF
D gene: NA; CDR3 length: 13; J gene: TRBJ1-1; clone size: NA; V gene: TRBV12-5; CDR3 DNA: TGTGCTAGTGTCCTCGACAGGAACACTGAAGCTTTCTTT; CDR3 protein: CASVLDRNTEAFF
D gene: NA; CDR3 length: 18; J gene: TRBJ1-6; clone size: NA; V gene: TRBV7-8; CDR3 DNA: TGTGCCAGCAGCTTAGGAGCAGGGCAAAGCTCCTATAATTCACCCCTCCACTTT; CDR3 protein: CASSLGAGQSSYNSPLHF
D gene: TRBD1; CDR3 length: 14; J gene: TRBJ1-5; clone size: NA; V gene: TRBV6-5; CDR3 DNA: TGTGCCAGCAGCTGGACAGGGGGCAATCAGCCCCAGCATTTT; CDR3 protein: CASSWTGGNQPQHF